The rows below give T cell receptor beta chains drawn from one sample of a study of blood T cell repertoires in COVID-19. Sequencing used immunoSEQ multiplex PCR; TCRdb keeps in-frame clones, though not all of them. The data contain more than 90,000 clones, about 75% of them singletons. Material for sequencing was peripheral blood. Source of these receptors: a woman older than 75 with acute or convalescent COVID-19. Each CDR3 is given with its conserved first and last residue. A D gene is named only where the DNA matches it firmly. Clone size, where shown, is once, few, many, or a class for clones that have expanded.

clone size	V gene	D gene	J gene	CDR3 protein	CDR3 DNA
-	TRBV24-1	TRBD2	TRBJ2-3	CATSDPGTSGTDTQYF	TGTGCCACCAGTGACCCAGGGACTAGCGGCACAGATACGCAGTATTTT
-	TRBV15	-	TRBJ1-3	CATSRARGSGNTIYF	TGTGCCACCAGCAGAGCTAGAGGCTCTGGAAACACCATATATTTT
few	TRBV19	TRBD1	TRBJ1-2	CASSAALPGGANYGYTF	TGTGCCAGTAGTGCCGCACTCCCAGGGGGCGCTAACTATGGCTACACCTTC
few	TRBV10-3	-	TRBJ1-4	CAIRGGRTLNEKLFF	TGTGCCATCAGGGGGGGACGAACCCTTAATGAAAAACTGTTTTTT
once	TRBV7-9	TRBD2	TRBJ2-2	CASSPSLAGGNTGELFF	TGTGCCAGCAGCCCCTCTCTAGCGGGAGGAAACACCGGGGAGCTGTTTTTT
-	TRBV3-1/TRBV3-2	-	TRBJ2-5	CASFGETQYF	TGTGCCAGCTTCGGAGAGACCCAGTACTTC
-	TRBV29-1	-	TRBJ2-3	CSVGGGRGTDTQYF	TGCAGCGTAGGAGGGGGCAGAGGCACAGATACGCAGTATTTT
-	TRBV4-1	TRBD1	TRBJ2-5	CASSQDRDSRETQYF	TGCGCCAGCAGCCAAGATAGGGACAGCAGAGAGACCCAGTACTTC
-	TRBV19	-	TRBJ1-5	CASSIFGSNQPQHF	TGTGCCAGTAGTATATTCGGTAGCAATCAGCCCCAGCATTTT
few	TRBV6-5	-	TRBJ1-3	CASSRRGGAGNTIYF	TGTGCCAGCAGCCGCCGGGGAGGGGCTGGAAACACCATATATTTT
-	TRBV10-3	-	TRBJ1-3	CAISEGARGNTIYF	TGTGCCATCAGTGAAGGGGCCAGGGGAAACACCATATATTTT
-	TRBV2	TRBD1	TRBJ1-2	CASTHRGNYGYTF	TGTGCCAGCACCCACAGGGGAAACTATGGCTACACCTTC
few	TRBV7-9	TRBD1	TRBJ2-7	CASSLVGDSSYEQYF	TGTGCCAGCAGCTTAGTGGGGGACAGTTCCTACGAGCAGTACTTC
-	TRBV5-1	TRBD2	TRBJ2-5	CASSTGTRDETQYF	TGCGCCAGCAGCACCGGGACTAGGGACGAGACCCAGTACTTC